Here is one T cell receptor (beta chain) with its context. Its binding antigen is unknown. Per-base quality was not reported, and no clone a single base away is much larger than it. The immunoSEQ Assay, a bias-controlled multiplex PCR, was used to amplify TCRbeta CDR3 regions from genomic DNA. Per the source publication's procedure: The number of nucleated cells in each sample was estimated from the amplification of reference gene primers within the assay. Sequence reads were collapsed and filtered to measure the absolute abundance of every unique TCRbeta CDR3 rearrangement. Productive Simpson clonality was computed per sample as the square root of Simpson's diversity index over productive rearrangements. The table comes from immuneACCESS by way of TCRdb, which keeps in-frame sequences with V and J called. Part of the clones is missing from these tables; in studies checked, under half for an unresolved V gene and the rest for unknown reasons. Clonal size and the V and J genes are those of that table, whereas D and trimming came from the DNA. This sample has approximately 260,000 clones in its table, and approximately 90% of those were observed once. In total, the top ten clones hold 2.1% of the sample.

This sample was taken from a study of blood T cell repertoires in COVID-19 (dated by TCRdb to about 2020). Study-wide context: Samples from collaborators originated in the United States, Italy and Spain and spanned both the acute and convalescent phases of COVID-19. The prospective study material was composed of cDNA or gDNA derived from T cells, B-cell-depleted T cells, or PBMCs. The dataset comprised deeply sampled blood TCRbeta repertoires from subjects exposed to, actively infected with, or recovered from COVID-19. The repertoires were released in a freely available public database intended as a resource for research on the immune response to SARS-CoV-2. The samples were drawn from two sources: the first 160 participants of the ongoing ImmuneRACE study, and about 1,300 subjects contributed by 6 global collaborators. The sample metadata nearly always contained a de-identified subject ID, COVID-19 status, age in years and sex. HLA class I and class II types, where available, came from metadata supplied by the sample provider rather than from assay-based typing.

The CDR1 and CDR2 encoded by the germline V gene are MNHEY and SVGEGT. Trimming removed 4 bases from V and 3 bases from J; the gene matches leave 12 bases unexplained. The CDR3 spans 17 residues, from the cysteine through the phenylalanine. This entry keeps only the CDR3 DNA: 51 bases, framed from base 1. General findings and caveats noted by the study authors: Clinical and demographic metadata were provided uncurated, with the amount varying by source and participant.

A second Seattle source provided samples from volunteer blood donors who had recovered from COVID-19. The collaborating institutions used their own protocols to collect whole blood in K2EDTA tubes. For TCRbeta analysis, collaborators shipped samples as frozen whole blood, isolated PBMCs, or DNA extracted from either of those sample types. Sequenced sample: peripheral blood. The sequence derives from a middle-aged woman who had recovered from COVID-19. Rearrangement joined TRBV6-2 or TRBV6-3 to TRBJ2-1, with 7 central nucleotides matching TRBD1. CDR3 reads: CASSSPLEGTDYNEQFF. The sequenced DNA is TGTGCCAGCAGTTCTCCCCTCGAGGGGACAGACTACAATGAGCAGTTCTTC.